One sample yielded the 11 T cell receptor beta chains listed below, sequenced in a study of cytomegalovirus exposure and HLA in healthy donors. Primers for the PCR totalled 60 Vbeta and 13 Jbeta. Only in-frame clones appear in the TCRdb table, and some are missing; sequencing was by immunoSEQ multiplex PCR. In the table there are over 150,000 clones, around 75% of which are singletons. The material sequenced was PBMCs. These receptors all stem from a male donor in good health and CMV-seronegative.

This clone was seen a single time. This sample also contains other DNA sequences that code for the same CDR3. This chain links TRBV4-3 with TRBJ1-5; TRBD1 aligns across 7 bases. CDR1 is LGHNA and CDR2 is YSLEER in the germline V gene. This CDR3 is 16 amino acids long. V shed 0 bases, J shed 2 bases, and the junction held 4 bases outside the gene matches. This chain's CDR3 is CASSQDRTGGNQPQHF. The CDR3 DNA sequence: TGCGCCAGCAGCCAAGATCGGACAGGTGGCAATCAGCCCCAGCATTTT.

This clone appeared a single time. V is TRBV5-1 and J is TRBJ1-6, with unresolved D. V lost 1 base to trimming and J lost 7 bases, with 6 bases between them. This CDR3 is built from 13 residues. Germline V lookup: CDR1 SGHRS, CDR2 YFSETQ. CDR3 nucleotides: TGCGCCAGCAGCTTGACGCGGAATTCACCCCTCCACTTT. Amino acid sequence: CASSLTRNSPLHF. The full variable domain, in which reference TRBV5-1 and TRBJ1-6 provide the parts outside the CDR3, is KAGVTQTPRYLIKTRGQQVTLSCSPISGHRSVSWYQQTPGQGLQFLFEYFSETQRNKGNFPGRFSGRQFSNSRSEMNVSTLELGDSALYLCASSLTRNSPLHFGNGTRLTVT.

This chain uses TRBV30 with TRBJ1-5, with 7 bases aligning to TRBD1. This CDR3 is built from 15 residues. With V trimmed by 3 bases and J by 2 bases, 7 bases remained unmatched. Germline CDR1 reads GTSNPN; CDR2 reads SVGIG (reference sequence). The DNA for the CDR3 is TGTGCCTGGAGGTCCGACAGGGAGGGCAATCAGCCCCAGCATTTT. Translation: CAWRSDREGNQPQHF.

This clone turned up a few times. CDR3 region: CASSYKGKRPPLHF. CDR3 sequence (DNA): TGTGCCAGCAGTTACAAGGGCAAGCGGCCACCCCTCCACTTT. This chain connects TRBV6-5 to TRBJ1-6; D gene ambiguous. From germline, CDR1 is MNHEY and CDR2 SVGAGI. The CDR3 has 14 amino acids. V dropped 2 bases and J dropped 11 bases, with 13 bases sitting between them.

The rearrangement uses TRBV30 and TRBJ1-1; D remains unclear. The CDR3 has 12 amino acids. The germline gives CDR1 GTSNPN, CDR2 SVGIG (reference sequence). V dropped 2 bases and J dropped 6 bases, with 10 bases sitting between them. The CDR3 sequence is CAWSRGSAEAFF. The CDR3 nucleotides read TGTGCCTGGAGTCGAGGGAGCGCTGAAGCTTTCTTT.

The chain combines TRBV7-9 with TRBJ2-5; D gene uncertain. CDR3 length: 11 amino acids. Germline V gene lookup returns CDR1 SEHNR and CDR2 FQNEAQ (reference sequence). Trimming took off 5 bases at V and 5 bases at J, with 6 bases between the two ends. As DNA, the CDR3 is TGTGCCAGCAGCCCCGGGGAGACCCAGTACTTC. This encodes CASSPGETQYF.

This clone was seen a few times. The chain is built from TRBV5-1 and TRBJ2-5; D call uncertain. The germline V gene encodes CDR1 SGHRS and CDR2 YFSETQ. The ends were cut back, 0 bases at V and 2 bases at J, with 8 bases in the middle. This CDR3 is built from 14 residues. The CDR3 nucleotides read TGCGCCAGCAGCTTGGGGCACCCTCAAGAGACCCAGTACTTC. This gives the protein CASSLGHPQETQYF.

In this sample, this clone turned up once. V and J are TRBV7-2 and TRBJ1-1; a possible D gene is TRBD1 (5 bases). Deletions cut 5 bases from V and 1 base from J, with 8 bases between. The CDR3 totals 13 residues. Germline V CDR1 and CDR2: SGHTA, FQGNSA. The CDR3 here is CASSQGQNTEAFF. The CDR3 nucleotides are TGTGCCAGCAGCCAAGGACAGAACACTGAAGCTTTCTTT.

This clone showed up just a few times. This chain connects TRBV6-1 to TRBJ1-4, with TRBD1 matching over 9 bases. The V gene end was trimmed by 7 bases and the J gene end by 6 bases; junction bases not matched to a gene: 6. Germline V gives CDR1 MNHNS, CDR2 SASEGT. The CDR3 is 14 amino acids. The CDR3 nucleotides read TGTGCCAGCAAATCCGGGACAGGGCATGAAAAACTGTTTTTT. It specifies CASKSGTGHEKLFF.

This sequence joins TRBV27 and TRBJ1-5, with D maybe TRBD1 (5 bases). The CDR3 is 14 residues long. Between the trimmed V and J ends, which lost 1 base and 5 bases, there was a span of 9 bases. Germline V gives CDR1 MNHEY, CDR2 SMNVEV (reference sequence). The DNA of the CDR3 is TGTGCCAGCAGTTTATGGCAGGGCGATCAGCCCCAGCATTTT. Encoded protein: CASSLWQGDQPQHF.

The chain joins TRBV30 to TRBJ1-5; D gene unclear. Trimming removed 2 bases from V and 5 bases from J, with 10 bases in between. CDR1 is GTSNPN, CDR2 SVGIG, per germline (reference sequence). The CDR3 covers 13 residues. The CDR3 sequence: CAWSLGRDQPQHF. CDR3 nucleotides: TGTGCCTGGAGTCTAGGCCGTGATCAGCCCCAGCATTTT.